This T cell receptor (beta chain) appears in the sequencing data of a study of T-cell reconstitution after alpha-beta-depleted transplantation in children. Using unique molecular identifiers, the investigators prepared the TCRbeta library. TCRdb passed the PCR reads through MiXCR, listing each CDR3 protein once. The sample holds about 100,000 distinct CDR3 sequences, about 6% seen once. The sample holds a few counts of this clonotype. Its specificity is not known. The CDR3 length is 15 residues. Germline CDR1 and CDR2: SGHRS and YFSETQ. Trimming left V 0 bases short and J 2 bases short, with 9 bases between. Study-wide findings and caveats: At around two months after transplant, the alpha-beta T cells were reportedly derived from several hundred expanded clones that came from non-depleted graft cells. Newly produced T cells mostly accounted for T-cell counts and diversity one year post-transplant.

This clonotype originated in a female patient between 2 and 15 years old who had a stem cell transplant for Fanconi anemia, so the T cells may come from the graft donor. The chain uses TRBV5-1 and TRBJ2-1; D not certain. This sample comprised PBMCs, mostly from graft donor cells, obtained 60 days after TCRalphabeta/CD19-depleted stem cell transplant. The CDR3 sequence: CASSLDGGPYNEQFF. CDR3 DNA: TGCGCCAGCAGCTTGGATGGCGGCCCCTACAATGAGCAGTTCTTC.